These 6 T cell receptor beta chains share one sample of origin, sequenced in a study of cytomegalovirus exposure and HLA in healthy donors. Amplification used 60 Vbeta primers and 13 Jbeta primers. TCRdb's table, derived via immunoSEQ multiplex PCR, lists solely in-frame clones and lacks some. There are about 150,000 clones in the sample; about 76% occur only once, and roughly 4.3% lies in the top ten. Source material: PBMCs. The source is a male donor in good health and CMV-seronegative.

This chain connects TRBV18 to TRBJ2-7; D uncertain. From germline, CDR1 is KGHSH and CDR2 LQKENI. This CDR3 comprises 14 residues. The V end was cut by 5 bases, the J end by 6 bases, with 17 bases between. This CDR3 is CASSTTRYAGEQYF. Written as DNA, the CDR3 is TGTGCCAGCTCAACTACCCGATATGCTGGCGAGCAGTACTTC.

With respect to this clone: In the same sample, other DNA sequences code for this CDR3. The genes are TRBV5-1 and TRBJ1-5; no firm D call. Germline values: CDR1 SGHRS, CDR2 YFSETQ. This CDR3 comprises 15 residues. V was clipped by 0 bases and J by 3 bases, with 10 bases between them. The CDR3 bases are TGCGCCAGCAGCTTGGGAGGGCGGATCAATCAGCCCCAGCATTTT. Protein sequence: CASSLGGRINQPQHF.

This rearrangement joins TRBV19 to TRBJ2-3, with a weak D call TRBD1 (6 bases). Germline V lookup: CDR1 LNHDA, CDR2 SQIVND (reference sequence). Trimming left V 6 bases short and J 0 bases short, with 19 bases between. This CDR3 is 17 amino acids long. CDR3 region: CASSIPTGTTSTDTQYF. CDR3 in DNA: TGTGCCAGTAGCATCCCAACAGGGACCACTAGCACAGATACGCAGTATTTT.

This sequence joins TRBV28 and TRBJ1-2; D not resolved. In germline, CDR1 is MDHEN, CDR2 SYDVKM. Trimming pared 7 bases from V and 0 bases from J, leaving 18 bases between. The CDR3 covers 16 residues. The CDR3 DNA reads TGTGCCAGCACCCTAGGTGAAGAAGCCACTAACTATGGCTACACCTTC. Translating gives CASTLGEEATNYGYTF.

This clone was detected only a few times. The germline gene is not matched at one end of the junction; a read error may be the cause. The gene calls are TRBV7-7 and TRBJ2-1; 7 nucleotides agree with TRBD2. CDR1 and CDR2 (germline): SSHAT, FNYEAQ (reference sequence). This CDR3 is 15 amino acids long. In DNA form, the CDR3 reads TGTGCTAGCAGCATATATAGGACTAGTTTGAGTGAGCAGTTCTTC. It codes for CASSIYRTSLSEQFF.

This CDR3 is CASRSRDRGLYGYTF. The CDR3 DNA sequence: TGTGCCAGTAGAAGCCGGGACAGGGGGCTCTATGGCTACACCTTC. This rearrangement joins TRBV19 to TRBJ1-2; TRBD1 matches at 12 bases. The V and J ends lost 6 bases and 4 bases, in that order; junction bases with no gene match: 6. The CDR3 is 15 amino acids. Germline CDR1 is LNHDA and CDR2 is SQIVND (reference sequence).